This T cell receptor beta chain was found in a study of monozygotic twins with inflammatory bowel disease. Concerning this clonotype: The antigen is not known.

Researchers generated cDNA in eight separate reactions per sample. Each of TCRalpha and TCRbeta cDNA went through two nested PCRs, lasting around 15 and 10 cycles. TCRdb reprocessed the 5' RACE reads and stores each CDR3 protein as one record, lacking DNA. The sample has over 110,000 distinct CDR3 sequences. CDR1 and CDR2 (germline): DFQATT, SNEGSKA (reference sequence). The CDR3 is 14 residues long. Broader study findings: Repertoire similarity did not differ between concordant and discordant twins, possibly owing to limited power. Evidence failed to back one strong IBD-linked signal or clonotype.

The origin of this receptor is a human donor with ulcerative colitis or Crohn's disease, or a healthy co-twin of an affected twin (not recorded which). Sequenced: blood. The V and J genes are TRBV20-1 and TRBJ2-3; without DNA, the TCRdb call of TRBD1 cannot be checked. The CDR3 spells CSAGQGSRTDTQYF.